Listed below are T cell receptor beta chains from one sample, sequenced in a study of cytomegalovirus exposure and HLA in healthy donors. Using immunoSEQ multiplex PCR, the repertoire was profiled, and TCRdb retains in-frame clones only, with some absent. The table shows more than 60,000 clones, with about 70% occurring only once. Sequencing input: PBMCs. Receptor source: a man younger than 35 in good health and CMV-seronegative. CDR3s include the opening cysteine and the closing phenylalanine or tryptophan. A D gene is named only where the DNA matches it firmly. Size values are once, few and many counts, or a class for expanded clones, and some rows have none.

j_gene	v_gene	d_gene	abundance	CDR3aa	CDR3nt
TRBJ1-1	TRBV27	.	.	CASSSGALYTEAFF	TGTGCCAGCAGTTCTGGGGCCTTGTACACTGAAGCTTTCTTT
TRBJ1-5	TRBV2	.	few	CASSEIGGPNQPQHF	TGTGCCAGCAGTGAGATAGGAGGACCCAATCAGCCCCAGCATTTT
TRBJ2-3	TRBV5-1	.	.	CASSLEGADTQYF	TGCGCCAGCAGCTTGGAGGGGGCAGATACGCAGTATTTT
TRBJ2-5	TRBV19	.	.	CASSIGPNRQETQYF	TGTGCCAGTAGTATTGGCCCAAACCGTCAAGAGACCCAGTACTTC
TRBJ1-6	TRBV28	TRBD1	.	CASRETGDNSPLHF	TGTGCCAGCAGGGAGACAGGGGATAATTCACCCCTCCACTTT
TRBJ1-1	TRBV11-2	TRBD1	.	CASSVLTGAFMNTEAFF	TGTGCCAGCAGCGTCCTGACAGGGGCCTTTATGAACACTGAAGCTTTCTTT
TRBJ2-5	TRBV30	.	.	CAWSDGGGGQTQYF	TGTGCCTGGAGTGACGGCGGGGGCGGTCAGACCCAGTACTTC
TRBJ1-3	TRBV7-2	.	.	CASSFDYSGNTIYF	TGTGCCAGCAGCTTCGACTACTCTGGAAACACCATATATTTT
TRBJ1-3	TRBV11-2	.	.	CASSLLAGFAGNTIYF	TGTGCCAGCAGCCTTCTAGCGGGCTTTGCTGGAAACACCATATATTTT
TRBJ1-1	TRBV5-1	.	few	CASSSVRQRTGTEAFF	TGCGCCAGCAGCTCGGTTCGACAGCGAACAGGCACTGAAGCTTTCTTT
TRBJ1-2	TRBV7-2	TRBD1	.	CASSSTGTGGAGGYTF	TGTGCCAGCAGCTCGACCGGGACAGGGGGCGCCGGGGGCTACACCTTC
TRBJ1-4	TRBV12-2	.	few	CASRLRTWGRILAGNEKLFF	TGTGCAAGTCGCTTAAGGACTTGGGGGCGGATTCTGGCGGGTAATGAAAAACTGTTTTTT
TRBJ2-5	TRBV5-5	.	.	CASSFPGWETQYF	TGTGCCAGCAGCTTCCCCGGTTGGGAGACCCAGTACTTC
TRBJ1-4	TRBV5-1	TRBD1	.	CASSPLTGGITNEKLFF	TGCGCCAGCAGCCCCCTGACAGGGGGAATAACTAATGAAAAACTGTTTTTT
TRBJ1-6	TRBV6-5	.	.	CASSPGLWDSPLHF	TGTGCCAGCAGTCCAGGGTTGTGGGATTCACCCCTCCACTTT
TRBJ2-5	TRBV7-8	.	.	CASSLEPGVAEQETQYF	TGTGCCAGCAGCTTAGAGCCGGGGGTAGCGGAGCAAGAGACCCAGTACTTC
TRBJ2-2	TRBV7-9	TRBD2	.	CASSWSSGNTGELLF	TGTGCCAGCAGCTGGTCTAGCGGGAACACCGGGGAGCTGCTTTTT
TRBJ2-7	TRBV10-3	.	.	CAISEGLRRTYEQYF	TGTGCCATCAGTGAGGGTTTGCGGCGCACCTACGAGCAGTACTTC
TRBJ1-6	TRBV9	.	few	CASSVDSYNSPLHF	TGTGCCAGCAGCGTGGACAGCTATAATTCACCCCTCCACTTT
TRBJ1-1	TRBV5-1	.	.	CASSSTGTIDTEAFF	TGCGCCAGCAGCTCCACCGGGACAATCGACACTGAAGCTTTCTTT
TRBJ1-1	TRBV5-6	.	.	CASGGLTEAFF	TGTGCCAGCGGGGGCTTGACTGAAGCTTTCTTT
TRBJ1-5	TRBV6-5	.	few	CASSSLGVSNQPQHF	TGTGCCAGCAGTTCCCTAGGAGTTAGCAATCAGCCCCAGCATTTT
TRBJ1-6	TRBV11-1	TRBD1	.	CASSKDRGYNSPLHF	TGTGCCAGCAGCAAAGACAGGGGGTATAATTCACCCCTCCACTTT
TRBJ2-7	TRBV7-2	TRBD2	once	CASTPGLVIGEQYF	TGTGCCAGCACCCCGGGACTAGTCATAGGCGAGCAGTACTTC
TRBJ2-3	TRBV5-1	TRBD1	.	CASSLYPQQGAVDTQYF	TGCGCCAGCAGCTTATACCCCCAACAGGGGGCAGTAGATACGCAGTATTTT
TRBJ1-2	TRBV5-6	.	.	CASSLTGNSLFHYGYTF	TGTGCCAGCAGCCTAACCGGGAACAGTCTCTTCCACTATGGCTACACCTTC
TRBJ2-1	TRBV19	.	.	CASSRRTEYNEQFF	TGTGCCAGTAGTCGCAGGACTGAGTACAATGAGCAGTTCTTC
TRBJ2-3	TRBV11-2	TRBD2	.	CASSSPSGGRPSTDTQYF	TGTGCCAGCAGCTCCCCCAGCGGGGGAAGGCCTAGCACAGATACGCAGTATTTT
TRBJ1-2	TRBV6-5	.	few	CASIRQDPYYGYTF	TGTGCCAGCATCCGACAGGACCCGTATTATGGCTACACCTTC
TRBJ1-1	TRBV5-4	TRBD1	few	CASSLDRGRIGTEAFF	TGTGCCAGCAGCTTGGACAGGGGGCGGATCGGCACTGAAGCTTTCTTT
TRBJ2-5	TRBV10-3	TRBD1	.	CATGTGQETQYF	TGTGCCACAGGGACAGGCCAAGAGACCCAGTACTTC
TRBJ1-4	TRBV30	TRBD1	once	CAWSRTGPNEKLFF	TGTGCCTGGAGCCGGACAGGTCCAAATGAAAAACTGTTTTTT
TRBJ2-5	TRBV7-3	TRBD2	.	CASSLGAGGPRQETQYF	TGTGCCAGCAGCTTAGGGGCGGGGGGGCCTAGGCAAGAGACCCAGTACTTC
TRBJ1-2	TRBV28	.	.	CASSLIQGNYGYTF	TGTGCCAGCAGTCTTATTCAGGGGAACTATGGCTACACCTTC
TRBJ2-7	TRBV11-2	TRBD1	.	CASSPGQANEQYF	TGTGCCAGCAGCCCGGGACAGGCCAACGAGCAGTACTTC
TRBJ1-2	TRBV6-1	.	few	CASSEGRNYGYTF	TGTGCCAGCAGTGAGGGCAGGAACTATGGCTACACCTTC
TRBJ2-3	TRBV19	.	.	CASSRGDSSTDTQYF	TGTGCCAGTAGTAGGGGGGACAGCAGCACAGATACGCAGTATTTT
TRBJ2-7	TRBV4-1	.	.	CASSQETTFYEQYF	TGCGCCAGCAGCCAAGAAACTACTTTCTACGAGCAGTACTTC
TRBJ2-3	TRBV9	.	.	CASSVEASLDTQYF	TGTGCCAGCAGCGTAGAGGCTAGCCTAGATACGCAGTATTTT
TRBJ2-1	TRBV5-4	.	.	CASSLRTEQFF	TGTGCCAGCAGCTTGAGGACAGAGCAGTTCTTC
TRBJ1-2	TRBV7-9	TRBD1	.	CASSLTGNAYGYTF	TGTGCCAGCAGCCTGACAGGGAACGCCTATGGCTACACCTTC
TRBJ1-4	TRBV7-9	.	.	CASSPWGGATDNEKLFF	TGTGCCAGCAGCCCCTGGGGGGGGGCGACCGATAATGAAAAACTGTTTTTT
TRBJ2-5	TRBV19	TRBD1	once	CASGTGPETQYF	TGTGCCAGTGGGACAGGTCCGGAGACCCAGTACTTC
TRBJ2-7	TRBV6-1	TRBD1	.	CASSPADRGGYEQYF	TGTGCCAGCAGTCCTGCCGACAGGGGGGGGTACGAGCAGTACTTC
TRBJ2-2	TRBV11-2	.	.	CASSLRANTGELFF	TGTGCCAGCAGCTTGAGGGCTAACACCGGGGAGCTGTTTTTT
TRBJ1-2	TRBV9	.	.	CASSDGRSGRTGYTF	TGTGCCAGCAGCGACGGAAGGTCCGGACGGACAGGCTACACCTTC